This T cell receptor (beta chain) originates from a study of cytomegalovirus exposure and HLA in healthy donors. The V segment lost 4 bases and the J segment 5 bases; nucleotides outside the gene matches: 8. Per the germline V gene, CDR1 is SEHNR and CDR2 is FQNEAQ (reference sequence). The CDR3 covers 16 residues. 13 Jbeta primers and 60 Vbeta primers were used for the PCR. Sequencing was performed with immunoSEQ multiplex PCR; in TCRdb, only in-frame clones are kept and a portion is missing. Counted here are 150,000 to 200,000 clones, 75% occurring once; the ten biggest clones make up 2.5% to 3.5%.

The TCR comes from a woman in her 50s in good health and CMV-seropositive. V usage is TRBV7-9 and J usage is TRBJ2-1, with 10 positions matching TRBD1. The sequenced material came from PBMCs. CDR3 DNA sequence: TGTGCCAGCAGCTCGCGACAGGGGGCGCTTAACAATGAGCAGTTCTTC. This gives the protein CASSSRQGALNNEQFF.